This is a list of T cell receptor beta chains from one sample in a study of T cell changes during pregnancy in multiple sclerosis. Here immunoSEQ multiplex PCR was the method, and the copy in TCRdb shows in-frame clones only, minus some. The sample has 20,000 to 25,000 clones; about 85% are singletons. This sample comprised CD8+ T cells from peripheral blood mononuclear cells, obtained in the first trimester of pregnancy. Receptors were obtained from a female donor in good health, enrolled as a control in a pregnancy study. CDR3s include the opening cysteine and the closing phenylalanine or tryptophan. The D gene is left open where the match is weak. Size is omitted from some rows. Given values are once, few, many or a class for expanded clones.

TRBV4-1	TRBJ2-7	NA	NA	TGCGCCAGCAGCCAAGAGGCCACCCCCTACGAGCAGTACTTC	CASSQEATPYEQYF
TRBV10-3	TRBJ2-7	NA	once	TGTGCCGCACACTACGGTCCTCCGCGCGAGCAGTACTTC	CAAHYGPPREQYF
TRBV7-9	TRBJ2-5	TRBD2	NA	TGTGCCAGCAGCCCTAGGACTAGGCAATCCGAGACCCAGTACTTC	CASSPRTRQSETQYF
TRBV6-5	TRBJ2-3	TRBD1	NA	TGTGCCAGCAGTGGGGACAGTACCACAGATACGCAGTATTTT	CASSGDSTTDTQYF
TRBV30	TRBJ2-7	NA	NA	TGTGCCTGGAGTTTAACAGGGTTCAGCTCCTACGAGCAGTACTTC	CAWSLTGFSSYEQYF
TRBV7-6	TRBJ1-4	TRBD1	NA	TGTGCCAGCAGCTTCCGGACAGGGGAAGGGGAAAAACTGTTTTTT	CASSFRTGEGEKLFF
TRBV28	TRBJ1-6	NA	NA	TGTGCCAGCAACAGCAAGGTTATCTATAATTCACCCCTCCACTTT	CASNSKVIYNSPLHF
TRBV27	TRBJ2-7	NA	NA	TGTGCCAGCAGTTTTTCCCGAGGGCCCGGCTACGAGCAGTACTTC	CASSFSRGPGYEQYF
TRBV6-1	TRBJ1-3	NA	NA	TGTGCCAGCACCTTTTGGGGGCAGGGAAACACCATATATTTT	CASTFWGQGNTIYF
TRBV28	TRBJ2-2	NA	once	TGTGCCAGCAGTTTATTGTCTTCTTCGGAGCTGTTTTTT	CASSLLSSSELFF
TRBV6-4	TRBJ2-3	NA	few	TGTGCCAGCAGTGACTCCGGCGGGAGCACAGATACGCAGTATTTT	CASSDSGGSTDTQYF
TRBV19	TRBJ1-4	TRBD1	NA	TGTGCCAGATACAGGGGGAGGTCTGAAAAACTGTTTTTT	CARYRGRSEKLFF
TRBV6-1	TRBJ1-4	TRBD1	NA	TGTGCCAGCAGTCCGGGACAGGGCCATGAAAAACTGTTTTTT	CASSPGQGHEKLFF
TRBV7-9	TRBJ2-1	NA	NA	TGTGCCAGCATCTCGCCGAAGAGGGAGCAGTTCTTC	CASISPKREQFF
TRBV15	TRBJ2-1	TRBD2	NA	TGTGCCACCAGCAGAGATACGACTAGCGGGAGTTGGAATGAGCAGTTCTTC	CATSRDTTSGSWNEQFF
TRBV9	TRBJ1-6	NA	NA	TGTGCCAGCAGCGTAGTAAGGGACGGGGGTTCACCCCTCCACTTT	CASSVVRDGGSPLHF
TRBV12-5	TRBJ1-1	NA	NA	TGTGCTAGTGGCCGAAACGGGAACACTGAAGCTTTCTTT	CASGRNGNTEAFF
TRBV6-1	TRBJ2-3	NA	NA	TGTGCCAGCAGTGAAGACGCGGGGAGCACAGATACGCAGTATTTT	CASSEDAGSTDTQYF
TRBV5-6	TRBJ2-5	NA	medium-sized	TGTGCCAGCAGCACCAACCGACAGTCCCAAGAGACCCAGTACTTC	CASSTNRQSQETQYF
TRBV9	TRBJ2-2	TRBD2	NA	TGTGCCAGCGGGTTGCGGGAGGGCCCCACCGGGGAGCTGTTTTTT	CASGLREGPTGELFF
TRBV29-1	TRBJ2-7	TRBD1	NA	TGCAGCATTGGGGAGACAGGGGACTTCTACGAGCAGTACTTC	CSIGETGDFYEQYF
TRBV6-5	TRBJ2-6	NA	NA	TGTGCCAGCAGCTCTGACAGCTCTGGGGCCAACGTCCTGACTTTC	CASSSDSSGANVLTF
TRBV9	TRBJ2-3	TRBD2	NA	TGTGCCAGCAGCGGTAGCGGGAGGAGCGGCACAGATACGCAGTATTTT	CASSGSGRSGTDTQYF
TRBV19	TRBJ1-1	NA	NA	TGTGCCAGTAGTATGGGCCGCACTTACACTGAAGCTTTCTTT	CASSMGRTYTEAFF
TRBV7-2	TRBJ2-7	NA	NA	TGTGCCAGCAGCTTAGTAGCGCCCTACGAGCAGTACTTC	CASSLVAPYEQYF
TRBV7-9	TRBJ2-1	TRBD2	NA	TGTGCCAGCAGGAGCGGGGGGGCTGTACATGAGCAGTTCTTC	CASRSGGAVHEQFF
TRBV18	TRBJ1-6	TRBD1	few	TGTGCCAGCTCACCAATAGCACAGGGGGCAAAATCACCCCTCCACTTT	CASSPIAQGAKSPLHF
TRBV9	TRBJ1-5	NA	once	TGTGCCAGCAGCGTAGGTGGCGGATACAATCAGCCCCAGCATTTT	CASSVGGGYNQPQHF
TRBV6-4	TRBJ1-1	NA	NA	TGTGCCAGCAGTGACAACGGGGAGGACACTGAAGCTTTCTTT	CASSDNGEDTEAFF
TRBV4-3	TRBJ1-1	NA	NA	TGCGCCAGCAGCCAAGATAACCGGGAAGCTTTCTTT	CASSQDNREAFF
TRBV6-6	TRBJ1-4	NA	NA	TGTGCCAGCAGTTACGAGGGAGATAATGAAAAACTGTTTTTT	CASSYEGDNEKLFF
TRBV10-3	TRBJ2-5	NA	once	TGTGCCATCAGTGGCGGGATCCAAGAGACCCAGTACTTC	CAISGGIQETQYF
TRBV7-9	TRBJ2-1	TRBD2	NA	TGTGCCAGCAGCTTAGGCGGACTAGCGGACCACTACAATGAGCAGTTCTTC	CASSLGGLADHYNEQFF
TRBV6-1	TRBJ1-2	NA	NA	TGTGCCAGCAGTGATGGGGCGGGGGCGGACTTTAACTATGGCTACACCTTC	CASSDGAGADFNYGYTF
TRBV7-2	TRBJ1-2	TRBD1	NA	TGTGCCAGCAGCTGGGACAGGGGGAACTATGGCTACACCTTC	CASSWDRGNYGYTF
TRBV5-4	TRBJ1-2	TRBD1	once	TGTGCCAGCAGCTTGATCCACAGGGGGCGAGACTATGGCTACACCTTC	CASSLIHRGRDYGYTF
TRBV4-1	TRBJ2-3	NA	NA	TGCGCCAGCACCGTTAGCGTGACAGATACGCAGTATTTT	CASTVSVTDTQYF
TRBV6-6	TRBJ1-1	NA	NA	TGTGCCACCGTGGATTACGTACGGGACACTGAAGCTTTCTTT	CATVDYVRDTEAFF
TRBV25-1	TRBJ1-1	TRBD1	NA	TGTGCCAGCAGTGAGAGGGGGCCGGACACTGAAGCTTTCTTT	CASSERGPDTEAFF
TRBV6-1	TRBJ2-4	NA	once	TGTGCCAGCAGTGAACGGCCCCTGCGGATTCAGTACTTC	CASSERPLRIQYF
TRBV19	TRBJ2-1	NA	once	TGTGCCAGTAGTATCAGGCCTAGGGGAAATGAGCAGTTCTTC	CASSIRPRGNEQFF
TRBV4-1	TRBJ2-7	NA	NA	TGCGCCAGCAGCCAAGATTGGGCAGGCTACGAGCAGTACTTC	CASSQDWAGYEQYF
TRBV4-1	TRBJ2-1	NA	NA	TGCGCCAGCAGCTTCCGGGACTCGTCGGGTGAGCAGTTCTTC	CASSFRDSSGEQFF
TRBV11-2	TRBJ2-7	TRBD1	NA	TGTGCCAGCAGCTTAGTTACAGGGGCCTACGAGCAGTACTTC	CASSLVTGAYEQYF
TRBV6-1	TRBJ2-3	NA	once	TGTGCCAGCACCCAGGCGACACCGGTGAGGGGGACGCAGTATTTT	CASTQATPVRGTQYF